The rows below give T cell receptor beta chains drawn from one sample of a study of blood T cells in healthy people across ages. MiXCR, run by TCRdb on the 5' RACE reads, gives a single entry per CDR3 protein. The table has 600,000 or so distinct CDR3 sequences, about 45% seen once. The source material was blood. These receptors were taken from a man at least 80 years old in good health. Each CDR3 is given with its conserved first and last residue. D genes are given only for firm matches. Rows give clone size only sometimes, using once, few, many, or a class for an expanded clone.

cdr3_aa cdr3_nt d_call j_call clone_size v_call
CASSPRTGGAYNEQYF TGTGCCAGCAGCCCCCGGACGGGTGGGGCCTACAATGAGCAGTACTTC . TRBJ2-7 . TRBV7-2
CASSLEATNYGYTF TGCGCCAGCAGCTTGGAAGCCACTAACTATGGCTACACCTTC . TRBJ1-2 few TRBV5-1
CASSVIAGRPRETQYF TGTGCCAGCAGCGTCATTGCCGGGAGGCCCCGAGAGACCCAGTACTTC TRBD2 TRBJ2-5 . TRBV12-3/TRBV12-4
CSAMIFQGNYGYTF TGCAGTGCCATGATATTCCAGGGTAACTATGGCTACACCTTC . TRBJ1-2 few TRBV20-1
CASSSGTSGSSYNEQFF TGCGCCAGCAGCTCGGGGACTAGCGGGAGCTCCTACAATGAGCAGTTCTTC TRBD2 TRBJ2-1 many TRBV5-1
CASNRGREAYNEQFF TGTGCCAGCAACCGGGGCAGGGAGGCCTACAATGAGCAGTTCTTC . TRBJ2-1 . TRBV6-2/TRBV6-3
CASSRGLTNTEAFF TGTGCCAGCAGCCGGGGACTGACGAACACTGAAGCTTTCTTT . TRBJ1-1 . TRBV3-1
CASSGRLGSTGELFF TGTGCCAGCAGCGGCCGACTAGGGAGCACCGGGGAGCTGTTTTTT . TRBJ2-2 . TRBV7-2
CASSLDLRVETQYF TGTGCCAGCAGCTTAGATCTCAGGGTGGAGACCCAGTACTTC . TRBJ2-5 . TRBV11-2
CASSVGTSGIWLEQFF TGTGCCAGCAGCGTAGGGACTAGCGGGATTTGGTTGGAGCAGTTCTTC TRBD2 TRBJ2-1 . TRBV9
CSGRGLEQFF TGCAGCGGGAGGGGCCTCGAGCAGTTCTTC TRBD2 TRBJ2-1 . TRBV20-1
CASSLVLAGGYEQYF TGTGCCAGCAGCTTAGTCCTAGCGGGGGGCTACGAGCAGTACTTC TRBD2 TRBJ2-7 . TRBV7-8
CASSPTSAASTTDTQYF TGTGCCAGCTCACCAACCAGCGCCGCATCTACCACAGATACGCAGTATTTT . TRBJ2-3 . TRBV18
CASSLEGVMGYGYTF TGTGCCAGCAGCTTAGAGGGGGTAATGGGCTATGGCTACACCTTC . TRBJ1-2 . TRBV7-9
CSVVSGTGDTQYF TGCAGCGTTGTCAGTGGGACCGGGGATACGCAGTATTTT . TRBJ2-3 . TRBV29-1
CSADTRTANTEAFF TGCAGCGCTGATACGAGGACAGCCAACACTGAAGCTTTCTTT . TRBJ1-1 once TRBV29-1
CASSQDSRGTQYF TGCGCCAGCAGCCAAGATTCTAGGGGTACGCAGTATTTT . TRBJ2-3 few TRBV4-1
CASELPGGNEQFF TGTGCCAGCGAGCTCCCGGGGGGGAATGAGCAGTTCTTC TRBD2 TRBJ2-1 . TRBV27
CTSSPQTIGETQYF TGTACCAGCAGCCCCCAGACTATCGGGGAGACCCAGTACTTC . TRBJ2-5 . TRBV12-3/TRBV12-4
CASSLVSGRAQIGELFF TGTGCCAGCAGCTTAGTCTCCGGGAGGGCCCAGATCGGGGAGCTGTTTTTT TRBD2 TRBJ2-2 . TRBV7-8
CAIASGTREQYF TGTGCCATCGCGTCAGGGACGCGCGAGCAGTACTTC . TRBJ2-7 . TRBV10-3
CSVEGVREGARRETQYF TGCAGCGTTGAAGGGGTCCGAGAAGGGGCTAGGAGGGAGACCCAGTACTTC . TRBJ2-5 . TRBV29-1
CASSPHRRTYEQYF TGTGCCAGCAGCCCCCACCGGCGAACCTACGAGCAGTACTTC . TRBJ2-7 . TRBV7-8
CSVEDQRGQGAYNEQFF TGCAGCGTTGAAGATCAAAGGGGGCAGGGAGCCTACAATGAGCAGTTCTTC TRBD1 TRBJ2-1 . TRBV29-1
CASTLGTSGQETQYF TGTGCCAGCACCTTGGGGACTAGCGGTCAAGAGACCCAGTACTTC TRBD2 TRBJ2-5 . TRBV12-3/TRBV12-4
CAIGSSLFSGANVLTF TGTGCCATCGGGTCTTCTCTCTTTTCTGGGGCCAACGTCCTGACTTTC . TRBJ2-6 few TRBV10-3
CVSSSLAGNTDTQYF TGTGTCAGCAGCTCCCTAGCGGGAAACACAGATACGCAGTATTTT TRBD2 TRBJ2-3 . TRBV7-2
CASSYTPQETQYF TGTGCCAGCAGTTACACCCCCCAAGAGACCCAGTACTTC . TRBJ2-5 many TRBV6-6
CASSTGTGVVDTQYF TGCGCCAGCAGCACAGGGACAGGGGTGGTAGATACGCAGTATTTT TRBD1 TRBJ2-3 . TRBV5-1
CASSSLRAAGYSPLHF TGTGCCAGCAGCTCCCTCCGGGCAGCAGGCTATTCACCCCTCCACTTT . TRBJ1-6 . TRBV7-9
CSVVEDSYNEQFF TGCAGTGTCGTTGAAGACTCCTACAATGAGCAGTTCTTC . TRBJ2-1 . TRBV20-1
CASSVQGAVNEQFF TGTGCAAGCAGCGTACAGGGGGCGGTCAATGAGCAGTTCTTC TRBD1 TRBJ2-1 once TRBV9
CASSLQGSDIYGYTF TGTGCCAGCAGCTTACAGGGGTCGGATATATATGGCTACACCTTC . TRBJ1-2 many TRBV7-9
CASRGTGSTKFTGELFF TGTGCCAGCAGGGGGACTGGAAGCACCAAATTCACCGGGGAGCTGTTTTTT . TRBJ2-2 many TRBV6-6
CASSQSQTGDYEQYF TGTGCCAGCAGTCAGAGCCAGACAGGGGACTACGAGCAGTACTTC TRBD1 TRBJ2-7 . TRBV3-1
CSARTSWVAGVPNEQFF TGCAGTGCTAGAACGTCCTGGGTAGCGGGAGTTCCGAATGAGCAGTTCTTC TRBD2 TRBJ2-1 few TRBV20-1
CSAGGSQPQHF TGCAGTGCCGGGGGGAGTCAGCCCCAGCATTTT . TRBJ1-5 . TRBV20-1
CASSDRGQTPEKLFF TGTGCCAGCAGTGACCGTGGACAGACCCCCGAAAAACTGTTTTTT . TRBJ1-4 few TRBV6-2/TRBV6-3
CASSQGPAGEYNEQFF TGCGCCAGCAGCCAGGGGCCTGCGGGGGAGTACAATGAGCAGTTCTTC TRBD2 TRBJ2-1 . TRBV4-3
CSPTRDADTQYF TGCAGCCCTACCAGGGACGCAGATACGCAGTATTTT . TRBJ2-3 . TRBV29-1
CASRTEGANEKLFF TGTGCCAGCAGAACGGAGGGGGCTAATGAAAAACTGTTTTTT . TRBJ1-4 few TRBV6-6
CASSLLDNYEQYF TGTGCCAGCAGCTTATTGGACAACTACGAGCAGTACTTC . TRBJ2-7 . TRBV7-9
CASSFTDYGYTF TGTGCCAGCAGTTTTACGGACTATGGCTACACCTTC . TRBJ1-2 once TRBV12-3/TRBV12-4
CSVVGQGVSAYEQYF TGCAGCGTCGTGGGACAGGGGGTTTCGGCCTACGAGCAGTACTTC TRBD1 TRBJ2-7 . TRBV29-1
CASSSGLAASNEQFF TGTGCCAGCAGTTCGGGACTAGCGGCCAGCAATGAGCAGTTCTTC TRBD2 TRBJ2-1 few TRBV11-1
CASSLRGGGYTGELFF TGTGCCAGCAGCCTAAGAGGGGGGGGCTACACCGGGGAGCTGTTTTTT . TRBJ2-2 . TRBV7-2
CASRPTGQSSYEQYF TGCGCCAGCAGGCCTACTGGACAGTCCTCCTACGAGCAGTACTTC . TRBJ2-7 . TRBV4-1
CASSLVGTAASTDTQYF TGTGCCAGCAGCTTAGTAGGGACTGCAGCCAGCACAGATACGCAGTATTTT . TRBJ2-3 . TRBV7-2
CASRESSTDTQYF TGTGCCAGCAGGGAATCTAGCACAGATACGCAGTATTTT . TRBJ2-3 . TRBV6-2/TRBV6-3
CATSQRTGREQYF TGTGCCACAAGCCAAAGGACAGGGCGTGAGCAGTACTTC TRBD1 TRBJ2-7 . TRBV6-5